These 21 T cell receptor beta chains originate from one sample sequenced in a study of blood T cell repertoires in COVID-19. Method: immunoSEQ multiplex PCR; TCRdb's copy keeps in-frame clones and lacks some. Found here are tens of thousands of clones, more than 60% of them singletons; the top ten hold just under 15%. The sequenced sample consisted of peripheral blood. The receptor source for this set is a human donor with active or convalescent COVID-19. The donor label of this sample is uncertain.

This clone was observed a few times. The genes are TRBV6-5 and TRBJ2-7; D may be TRBD2 (6 bases). The CDR3 extends over 16 amino acids. The germline CDR1 and CDR2 sequences are MNHEY and SVGAGI. V was trimmed by 2 bases and J by 7 bases, leaving 21 bases between them. CDR3 protein: CASSYNAGLEVREQYF. DNA of the CDR3: TGTGCCAGCAGTTACAATGCGGGACTGGAGGTTCGGGAGCAGTACTTC.

The V gene is TRBV6-5, the J gene TRBJ2-3; D unresolved. Germline V gene lookup returns CDR1 MNHEY and CDR2 SVGAGI. This CDR3 comprises 12 residues. The germline V and J ends were trimmed by 6 bases and 6 bases, with 10 bases remaining between them. The CDR3 region is CASSLNRDTQYF. The CDR3 nucleotides are TGTGCCAGCAGCCTGAATCGGGATACGCAGTATTTT.

J is TRBJ2-1 and V is TRBV11-2; TRBD2 matches at 12 bases. The junction had 18 bases not matched to a gene; V was cut back by 8 bases and J by 7 bases. The CDR3 contains 18 residues. Germline CDR1 reads SGHAT; CDR2 reads FQNNGV. The CDR3 loop is CASSQRSVASGRGNEQFF. The CDR3 bases are TGTGCCAGCTCCCAAAGGTCCGTGGCTAGCGGGAGGGGGAATGAGCAGTTCTTC.

The rearrangement joins TRBV3-1 (or the pseudogene TRBV3-2) to TRBJ2-2; D may be TRBD1 (6 bases). Germline V gene lookup returns CDR1 LGHDT and CDR2 YNNKEL (reference sequence). Trimming removed 6 bases at V and 7 bases at J, with 15 bases between. The CDR3 consists of 14 residues. The CDR3 DNA follows: TGTGCCAGCAGTCCCGCTACAGGGATCGGGGAGCTGTTTTTT. It is translated as CASSPATGIGELFF.

The V gene is TRBV6-1, the J gene TRBJ1-3, with a tentative D call TRBD1 (6 bases). The CDR3 extends over 15 amino acids. Germline CDR1 reads MNHNS; CDR2 reads SASEGT. Trimming removed 1 base at V and 2 bases at J, with 9 bases between. This chain's CDR3 is CASSEGTAPGNTIYF. The CDR3 DNA is TGTGCCAGCAGTGAAGGGACAGCACCTGGAAACACCATATATTTT.

This clone has a handful of counts. The genes are TRBV7-2 and TRBJ1-6; no clear D gene. With 3 bases removed from V and 7 bases from J, the gap between germline ends came to 7 bases. The CDR3 is 13 amino acids. CDR1 and CDR2 (germline): SGHTA, FQGNSA. CDR3 sequence (DNA): TGTGCCAGCAGCTTGGACTACAATTCACCCCTCCACTTT. Translated, it gives CASSLDYNSPLHF.

V gene TRBV9 combines with J gene TRBJ1-1, with TRBD1 identical over 8 bases. The trim removed 0 bases at V and 4 bases at J, leaving 2 bases unmatched. CDR1 and CDR2 (germline): SGDLS, YYNGEE. The CDR3 length is 14 residues. The CDR3 region has the DNA TGTGCCAGCAGCGTAGGGCAGGGGGCCACTGAAGCTTTCTTT. Its translation: CASSVGQGATEAFF.

Here the CDR3 reads CASYQISIPGEQYF. DNA of the CDR3: TGTGCCAGCTACCAGATTTCTATCCCGGGGGAGCAGTACTTC. The chain is built from TRBV28 and TRBJ2-7; the D gene is possibly TRBD2 (5 bases). The CDR3 length is 14 residues. Germline V gives CDR1 MDHEN, CDR2 SYDVKM. The V gene lost 8 bases and the J gene lost 7 bases, with 21 bases spanning the gap.

V and J are TRBV4-3 and TRBJ2-2; 7 nucleotides align to TRBD1. With V trimmed by 1 base and J by 2 bases, 7 bases remained unmatched. The CDR3 covers 17 residues. In germline, CDR1 is LGHNA, CDR2 YSLEER. This chain's CDR3 is CASSQGFGTVNTGELFF. In DNA form, the CDR3 reads TGCGCCAGCAGCCAAGGTTTCGGGACAGTCAACACCGGGGAGCTGTTTTTT.

The chain combines TRBV30 with TRBJ2-2, with D perhaps TRBD1 (5 bases). Germline V gives CDR1 GTSNPN, CDR2 SVGIG (reference sequence). V was cut by 3 bases and J by 0 bases, with 8 bases left in between. This CDR3 contains 14 residues. CDR3: CAWRTQANTGELFF. The CDR3 nucleotides are TGTGCCTGGAGGACACAGGCGAACACCGGGGAGCTGTTTTTT.

V gene TRBV5-1 combines with J gene TRBJ2-1, with 9 bases aligning to TRBD2. Germline V gene lookup returns CDR1 SGHRS and CDR2 YFSETQ. The J segment lost 7 bases and the V segment lost 0 bases, leaving 8 bases of the junction unmatched. The CDR3 totals 16 residues. The CDR3 nucleotides are TGCGCCAGCAGCTTGGAGGCGGGAGGGCCCGGTAATGAGCAGTTCTTC. It is translated as CASSLEAGGPGNEQFF.

This clone was seen many times. The gene calls are TRBV24-1 and TRBJ2-1, with TRBD2 identical over 7 bases. The CDR3 has 12 residues. V lost 8 bases to trimming and J lost 6 bases; unmatched junction nucleotides: 3. The germline gives CDR1 KGHDR, CDR2 SFDVKD. CDR3 nucleotides: TGTGCCACCAACGGGAGGAGCAATGAGCAGTTCTTC. Its protein product is CATNGRSNEQFF.

The sample holds a few counts of this clone. V and J are TRBV5-8 and TRBJ2-7, with D unresolved. The germline gives CDR1 SGHTS, CDR2 YDEGEE. V lost 4 bases and J 10 bases, leaving 3 bases between the germline ends. The CDR3 is made up of 8 amino acids. CDR3 coding DNA: TGTGCCAGCAGCCTTCAGTACTTC. Protein: CASSLQYF.

CDR3 coding DNA: TGTGCCAGCAGTTACAGGGAGCTGGACTATGGCTACACCTTC. Translated, it gives CASSYRELDYGYTF. The V gene is TRBV2, the J gene TRBJ1-2; weak D call: TRBD1 (6 bases). CDR1 and CDR2 from the germline V gene are SNHLY and FYNNEI. The ends were cut back, 5 bases at V and 3 bases at J, with 13 bases in the middle. The CDR3 has 14 amino acids.

The chain couples TRBV4-2 to TRBJ2-7; weak D call: TRBD2 (5 bases). Trimming cost V 3 bases and J 6 bases, with 18 bases left between them. This CDR3 spans 15 amino acids. Germline CDR1 reads LGHNA; CDR2 reads YNFKEQ. This chain's CDR3 is CASSQRSAGHLEQYF. The CDR3 DNA is TGTGCCAGCAGCCAGAGGTCCGCGGGCCACCTCGAGCAGTACTTC.

This clone was counted at least ten times. The chain combines TRBV29-1 with TRBJ1-3; tentative D call: TRBD1 (5 bases). CDR1 and CDR2 from the germline V gene are SQVTM and ANQGSEA. Trimming pared 1 base from V and 2 bases from J, leaving 12 bases between. The CDR3 runs to 15 residues. This CDR3 reads CSVEAPGGAGNTIYF. The CDR3 DNA is TGCAGCGTTGAAGCCCCGGGGGGGGCTGGAAACACCATATATTTT.

The rearrangement links TRBV5-5 to TRBJ1-3; TRBD1 is a possible D gene (6 bases). CDR3 size: 17 residues. The germline V gene has CDR1 SGHKS and CDR2 YYEKEE (reference sequence). V lost 1 base to trimming and J lost 2 bases, with 16 bases between them. The CDR3 spells CASSLRGSRSAGNTIYF. Written as DNA, the CDR3 is TGTGCCAGCAGCTTGAGGGGGTCACGGTCGGCTGGAAACACCATATATTTT.

The chain employs TRBV5-5 and TRBJ2-7; D gene uncertain. The V end lost 0 bases, the J end lost 3 bases, and 10 bases lay between the germline ends. The CDR3 has 14 residues. Germline V gives CDR1 SGHKS, CDR2 YYEKEE (reference sequence). The CDR3 coding sequence is TGTGCCAGCAGCTTGGGCGGTTCCTACTACGAGCAGTACTTC. This translates into CASSLGGSYYEQYF.

There are a few counts of this clone. The J gene is TRBJ1-1, the V gene TRBV27; tentative D call: TRBD1 (5 bases). The germline gives CDR1 MNHEY, CDR2 SMNVEV (reference sequence). V lost 0 bases, J lost 5 bases, and 13 bases lay in between. The CDR3 consists of 15 residues. CDR3 DNA sequence: TGTGCCAGCAGTTTATCTTCGGGGGAGACAACTGAAGCTTTCTTT. This sequence encodes CASSLSSGETTEAFF.

The rearrangement uses TRBV6-1 and TRBJ1-5; the match to TRBD1 covers 7 bases. This CDR3 comprises 15 residues. V trimming: 3 bases; J trimming: 7 bases; junction bases outside the gene matches: 9. Germline V gene data show CDR1 as MNHNS and CDR2 as SASEGT. CDR3 residues: CASSDGTAGRQPQHF. The CDR3 DNA reads as TGTGCCAGCAGTGATGGGACAGCTGGGAGGCAGCCCCAGCATTTT.

This chain links TRBV29-1 with TRBJ2-7; no definite D call. The CDR3 is made up of 13 amino acids. Germline assignment: CDR1 SQVTM and CDR2 ANQGSEA. V lost 4 bases and J lost 4, with 14 bases in between. In DNA, the CDR3 is TGCAGCGTTGGAGGCCGCGAAACATACGAGCAGTACTTC. Amino acid sequence: CSVGGRETYEQYF.